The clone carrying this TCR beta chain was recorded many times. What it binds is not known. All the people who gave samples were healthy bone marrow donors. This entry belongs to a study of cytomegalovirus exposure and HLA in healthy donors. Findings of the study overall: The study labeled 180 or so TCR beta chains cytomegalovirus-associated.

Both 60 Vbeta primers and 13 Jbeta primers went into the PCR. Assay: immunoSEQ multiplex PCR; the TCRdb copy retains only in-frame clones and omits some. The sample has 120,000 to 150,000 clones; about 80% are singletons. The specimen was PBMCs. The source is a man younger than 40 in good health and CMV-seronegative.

In DNA, the CDR3 is TGTGCCACCAGCAGTACTAGCGGGGGGGAGGATACGCAGTATTTT. Encoded protein: CATSSTSGGEDTQYF. The genes are TRBV15 and TRBJ2-3; 13 bases are shared with TRBD2. The V and J ends lost 3 bases and 6 bases, in that order; junction bases with no gene match: 3. Germline V lookup: CDR1 LNHNV, CDR2 YYDKDF (reference sequence). The CDR3 extends over 15 amino acids.